Below, 21 T cell receptor beta chains from the same sample are listed, as sequenced in a study of blood T cell repertoires in COVID-19. Sequenced by immunoSEQ multiplex PCR; TCRdb stores in-frame clones only, minus some. The sample includes 70,000 to 85,000 clones, 83% of them seen just once. The sequenced sample consisted of peripheral blood. The receptors originated from a man at least 80 years old with active or convalescent COVID-19.

This chain connects TRBV11-1 to TRBJ2-3, with a possible D match to TRBD1 (5 bases). The germline V gene has CDR1 SGHAT and CDR2 FQDESV (reference sequence). Trimming shortened V by 3 bases and J by 0 bases, and 13 bases separated the two germline ends. The CDR3 has 16 residues. The CDR3 is CASSFRGGISTDTQYF. The CDR3 DNA sequence: TGTGCCAGCAGCTTTAGGGGTGGGATAAGCACAGATACGCAGTATTTT.

V is TRBV6-5 and J is TRBJ2-7, with D tentatively TRBD2 (6 bases). Germline loops: CDR1 MNHEY, CDR2 SVGAGI. This CDR3 is 14 amino acids long. Trimming removed 6 bases from V and 2 bases from J, with 14 bases in between. The CDR3, as DNA: TGTGCCAGCAGCGGGGGACTTCTTCCCTACGAGCAGTACTTC. Translation gives CASSGGLLPYEQYF.

This chain connects TRBV5-6 to TRBJ1-1, with 8 bases identical to TRBD1. The germline CDR1 and CDR2 sequences are SGHDT and YYEEEE. This CDR3 spans 16 amino acids. Trimming cost V 4 bases and J 4 bases; bases outside gene matches: 12. As DNA, the CDR3 is TGTGCCAGCAGCATCGGACAGGGAGATCTAATCACTGAAGCTTTCTTT. Amino acids: CASSIGQGDLITEAFF. Combining the CDR3 with reference TRBV5-6 and TRBJ1-1 gives the whole variable domain DAGVTQSPTHLIKTRGQQVTLRCSPKSGHDTVSWYQQALGQGPQFIFQYYEEEERQRGNFPDRFSGHQFPNYSSELNVNALLLGDSALYLCASSIGQGDLITEAFFGQGTRLTVV.

J is TRBJ1-5 and V is TRBV7-2, with D possibly TRBD1 on 6 matching bases. Germline V CDR1 and CDR2: SGHTA, FQGNSA. V shed 5 bases and J shed 1 base, with 15 bases lying between them. This CDR3 spans 16 amino acids. The CDR3 sequence: CASSRGRGVSNQPQHF. In nucleotides, the CDR3 is TGTGCCAGCAGCAGGGGGAGGGGAGTAAGCAATCAGCCCCAGCATTTT.

V gene TRBV2 combines with J gene TRBJ2-2; TRBD2 is a possible D gene (5 bases). This CDR3 is built from 17 residues. Per germline, CDR1 SNHLY and CDR2 FYNNEI. Trimming shortened V by 4 bases and J by 4 bases, and 19 bases separated the two germline ends. This CDR3 is CASSVPKDFQVTGELFF. CDR3 sequence (DNA): TGTGCCAGCAGTGTCCCTAAGGACTTCCAGGTCACCGGGGAGCTGTTTTTT.

This chain connects TRBV24-1 to TRBJ1-5; D is undetermined. Germline V gene lookup returns CDR1 KGHDR and CDR2 SFDVKD. This CDR3 is 15 amino acids long. V shed 5 bases and J shed 4 bases, with 14 bases lying between them. The CDR3 DNA reads as TGTGCCACCAGTGCGCCTAATACCCTTAATCAGCCCCAGCATTTT. This translates into CATSAPNTLNQPQHF.

The chain joins TRBV2 to TRBJ1-6; D not certain. Trimming left V 6 bases short and J 0 bases short, with 15 bases between. The CDR3 extends over 17 amino acids. The germline V gene encodes CDR1 SNHLY and CDR2 FYNNEI. The CDR3 DNA is TGTGCCAGCAGCGCCGGCAGTTGGAGCTCCTATAATTCACCCCTCCACTTT. It encodes CASSAGSWSSYNSPLHF.

This chain uses TRBV28 with TRBJ2-3, with D possibly being TRBD2 (6 bases). Between the trimmed V and J ends, which lost 5 bases and 6 bases, there was a span of 15 bases. The CDR3 covers 14 residues. The germline V gene has CDR1 MDHEN and CDR2 SYDVKM. The DNA for the CDR3 is TGTGCCAGCAGTCCCCTAGCGTCGCAGGATACGCAGTATTTT. Encoded protein: CASSPLASQDTQYF.

CDR3 coding DNA: TGTGCCAGCTGTAGAGCCTACGAGCAGTACTTC. It encodes CASCRAYEQYF. This rearrangement joins TRBV21-1 to TRBJ2-7; TRBD2 is the table's D call and was not checked against the DNA. TRBV21-1 is annotated as a pseudogene. The CDR3 covers 11 residues.

J is TRBJ2-1 and V is TRBV27, with 10 positions matching TRBD2. The germline V gene encodes CDR1 MNHEY and CDR2 SMNVEV (reference sequence). With 5 bases clipped from V and 4 bases from J, the junction kept 8 bases outside the gene matches. The CDR3 totals 16 residues. The CDR3 DNA reads TGTGCCAGCAGTCAAGAAAGGACTAGCGGATACAATGAGCAGTTCTTC. It translates to CASSQERTSGYNEQFF.

CDR3 sequence (DNA): TGTGCCAGCAGCCGGACTAGCGGTGGACAAGAGACCCAGTACTTC. Translating it yields CASSRTSGGQETQYF. This chain links TRBV6-2 or TRBV6-3 with TRBJ2-5; TRBD2 matches at 10 bases. The CDR3 sequence is 15 residues long. CDR1 MNHEY and CDR2 SVGEGT come from the germline V gene. The J segment lost 2 bases and the V segment lost 6 bases, leaving 6 bases of the junction unmatched.

The chain combines TRBV6-5 with TRBJ2-5; a possible D gene is TRBD1 (8 bases). The CDR3 runs 13 residues. Trimming stripped 6 bases from V and 4 bases from J, with 12 bases between. The germline CDR1 and CDR2 sequences are MNHEY and SVGAGI. CDR3 sequence (DNA): TGTGCCAGCAGGAACAGGGGGGGAGAGACCCAGTACTTC. As protein: CASRNRGGETQYF.

CDR3 sequence reads: CSVQITGINYGYTF. The CDR3 coding sequence is TGCAGCGTCCAAATCACCGGGATCAACTATGGCTACACCTTC. V usage is TRBV29-1 and J usage is TRBJ1-2; no definite D call. Germline V gives CDR1 SQVTM, CDR2 ANQGSEA. This CDR3 has 14 residues. Trimming took 6 bases from V and 2 from J, leaving 16 bases between them.

V gene TRBV5-1 combines with J gene TRBJ2-7; 10 positions match TRBD1. The germline CDR1 and CDR2 sequences are SGHRS and YFSETQ. The V segment lost 4 bases and the J segment 5 bases; nucleotides outside the gene matches: 6. The CDR3 has 14 amino acids. The CDR3 sequence is CASSMGQGFDEQYF. CDR3 in DNA: TGCGCCAGCAGCATGGGACAGGGGTTCGACGAGCAGTACTTC.

This rearrangement joins TRBV2 to TRBJ2-2; D gene unclear. CDR1 SNHLY and CDR2 FYNNEI come from the germline V gene. The CDR3 length is 14 residues. V was clipped by 6 bases and J by 6 bases, with 14 bases between them. CDR3 DNA sequence: TGTGCCAGCAGAGCAAGAGAGAGCGCCGGGGAGCTGTTTTTT. It specifies CASRARESAGELFF.

J is TRBJ2-2 and V is TRBV4-3; D uncertain. The CDR3 runs 13 residues. The germline V gene encodes CDR1 LGHNA and CDR2 YSLEER. The ends were cut back, 0 bases at V and 7 bases at J, with 6 bases in the middle. As DNA, the CDR3 is TGCGCCAGCAGCCAAGACACTATCGGGGAGCTGTTTTTT. The encoded protein is CASSQDTIGELFF.

The rearrangement joins TRBV14 to TRBJ1-4; D not resolved. V was cut by 1 base and J by 7 bases, with 7 bases left in between. This CDR3 has 13 residues. Germline lookup yields CDR1 SGHDN and CDR2 FVKESK. The DNA of the CDR3 is TGTGCCAGCAGCCAAGTACAAACTGAAAAACTGTTTTTT. It specifies CASSQVQTEKLFF.

This chain connects TRBV19 to TRBJ1-5; maybe TRBD1 (6 bases). Germline-derived CDR1 and CDR2 are LNHDA and SQIVND (reference sequence). Trimming cost V 7 bases and J 7 bases, with 14 bases left between them. The CDR3 has 13 residues. In DNA, the CDR3 is TGTGCCAGTACCCCACAGGGAGGGCAGCCCCAGCATTTT. Translating it yields CASTPQGGQPQHF.

The chain combines TRBV7-2 with TRBJ2-1, with 9 bases aligning to TRBD1. The CDR3 is 14 amino acids. Looked up from germline, CDR1 is SGHTA and CDR2 is FQGNSA. V dropped 5 bases and J dropped 5; count of bases not matched to a gene: 4. In DNA, the CDR3 is TGTGCCAGCAGCAACTACAGGGGGCACAATGAGCAGTTCTTC. Protein: CASSNYRGHNEQFF.

This clone was found a few times. This chain uses TRBV18 with TRBJ1-6; D is unresolved. The CDR3 contains 15 residues. Germline loops: CDR1 KGHSH, CDR2 LQKENI. Trimming pared 2 bases from V and 9 bases from J, leaving 14 bases between. The CDR3 nucleotides are TGTGCCAGCTCACCAGAAGTAGACACCGTTTCACCCCTCCACTTT. This codes for CASSPEVDTVSPLHF.

The V and J genes are TRBV5-6 and TRBJ1-1; 7 bases map to TRBD1. Per germline, CDR1 SGHDT and CDR2 YYEEEE. This CDR3 comprises 13 residues. With V trimmed by 5 bases and J by 7 bases, 8 bases remained unmatched. The CDR3 loop is CASSYDRDGEAFF. CDR3 bases: TGTGCCAGCAGTTATGACAGGGACGGTGAAGCTTTCTTT.